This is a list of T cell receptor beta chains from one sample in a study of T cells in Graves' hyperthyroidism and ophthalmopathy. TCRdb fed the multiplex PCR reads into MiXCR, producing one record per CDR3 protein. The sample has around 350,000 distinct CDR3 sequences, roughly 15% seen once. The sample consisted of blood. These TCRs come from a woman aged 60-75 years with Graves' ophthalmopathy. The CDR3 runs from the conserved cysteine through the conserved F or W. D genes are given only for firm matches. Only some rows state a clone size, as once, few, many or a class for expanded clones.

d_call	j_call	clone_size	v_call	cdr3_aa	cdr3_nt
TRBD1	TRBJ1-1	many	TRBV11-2	CASSSGQGATNTEAFF	TGTGCCAGCAGCTCCGGACAGGGGGCGACGAACACTGAAGCTTTCTTT
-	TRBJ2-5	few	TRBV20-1	CSAVKETQYF	TGCAGTGCTGTTAAAGAGACCCAGTACTTC
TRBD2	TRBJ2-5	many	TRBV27	CASSLRGGRVEETQYF	TGTGCCAGCAGTTTAAGGGGCGGGAGGGTGGAAGAGACCCAGTACTTC
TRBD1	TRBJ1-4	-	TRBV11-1	CASSPDRGTTNEKLFF	TGTGCCAGCAGCCCGGACAGGGGGACAACTAATGAAAAACTGTTTTTT
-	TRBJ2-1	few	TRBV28	CASSTLGGSSYNEQFF	TGTGCCAGCAGTACCCTTGGGGGGAGCTCCTACAATGAGCAGTTCTTC
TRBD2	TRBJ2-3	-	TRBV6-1	CATKTSGRTDTQYF	TGTGCCACCAAGACTAGCGGGAGAACAGATACGCAGTATTTT
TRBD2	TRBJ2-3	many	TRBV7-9	CASSSSGRAGDTQYF	TGTGCCAGCAGCTCTAGCGGGAGGGCCGGAGATACGCAGTATTTT
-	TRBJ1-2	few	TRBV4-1	CASSQAESGTDYYGYTF	TGCGCCAGCAGCCAAGCTGAGTCCGGGACCGATTACTATGGCTACACCTTC
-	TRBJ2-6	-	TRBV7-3	CASSATPQEFGANVLTF	TGTGCCAGCAGCGCCACCCCACAGGAATTTGGGGCCAACGTCCTGACTTTC
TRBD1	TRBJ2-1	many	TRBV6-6	CASSYGTGYNEQFF	TGTGCCAGCAGTTACGGGACAGGCTACAATGAGCAGTTCTTC
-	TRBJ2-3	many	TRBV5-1	CASSAVGSGDTQYF	TGCGCCAGCAGCGCCGTTGGCTCCGGGGATACGCAGTATTTT
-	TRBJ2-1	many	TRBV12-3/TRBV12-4	CASSLTARSYNEQFF	TGTGCCAGCAGTTTAACGGCCCGCTCATACAATGAGCAGTTCTTC
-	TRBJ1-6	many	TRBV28	CASEGNNSPLHF	TGTGCCAGCGAGGGGAATAATTCACCCCTCCACTTT
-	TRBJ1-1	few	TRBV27	CASSQTGRVTEAFF	TGTGCCAGCAGTCAAACAGGGAGGGTCACTGAAGCTTTCTTT
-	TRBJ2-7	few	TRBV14	CASSQNEQYF	TGTGCCAGCAGCCAAAACGAGCAGTACTTC
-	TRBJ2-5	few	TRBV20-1	CSAPSDSWTDSIGETQYF	TGCAGTGCCCCGTCCGATTCCTGGACGGACTCAATTGGCGAGACCCAGTACTTC
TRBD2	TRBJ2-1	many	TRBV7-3	CASSLDSGIYNEQFF	TGTGCCAGCAGCTTAGATAGCGGGATCTACAATGAGCAGTTCTTC
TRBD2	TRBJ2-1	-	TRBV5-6	CASSFIAGLNEQFF	TGTGCCAGCAGCTTTATAGCGGGCTTGAATGAGCAGTTCTTC
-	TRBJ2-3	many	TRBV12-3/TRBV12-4	CASSFPGLGTVHTQYF	TGTGCCAGCAGTTTCCCGGGACTAGGGACAGTTCATACGCAGTATTTT
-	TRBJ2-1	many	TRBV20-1	CSARGVGTSYNEQFF	TGCAGTGCTAGAGGGGTCGGGACCTCCTACAATGAGCAGTTCTTC
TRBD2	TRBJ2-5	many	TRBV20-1	CSARGLAGGEETQYF	TGCAGTGCTAGGGGACTAGCGGGAGGGGAAGAGACCCAGTACTTC
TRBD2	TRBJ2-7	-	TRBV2	CASRELAGGYEQYF	TGTGCCAGCAGAGAACTAGCGGGAGGGTACGAGCAGTACTTC
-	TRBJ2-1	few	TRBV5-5	CASSLLLAPNEQFF	TGTGCCAGCAGCTTGTTGTTAGCTCCTAATGAGCAGTTCTTC
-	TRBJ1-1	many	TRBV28	CASSPPGDILTEAFF	TGTGCCAGCAGTCCCCCTGGCGACATTCTCACTGAAGCTTTCTTT
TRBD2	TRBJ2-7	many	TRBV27	CASSLSGGPGTSGSAHEQYF	TGTGCCAGCAGTTTATCGGGGGGTCCCGGGACTAGCGGGAGCGCCCACGAGCAGTACTTC
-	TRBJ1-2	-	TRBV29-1	CSVEGGRDSGYGYTF	TGCAGCGTTGAGGGGGGAAGGGACTCGGGGTATGGCTACACCTTC
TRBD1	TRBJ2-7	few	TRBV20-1	CSARRQGGYEQYF	TGCAGTGCTAGAAGACAGGGGGGCTACGAGCAGTACTTC
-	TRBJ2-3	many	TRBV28	CASSLGRGETDTQYF	TGTGCCAGCAGTTTAGGGAGGGGGGAGACAGATACGCAGTATTTT
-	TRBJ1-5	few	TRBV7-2	CASSYKDSNQPQHF	TGTGCCAGCAGCTACAAGGATAGCAATCAGCCCCAGCATTTT
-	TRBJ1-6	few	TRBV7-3	CASSVISDSTFNSPLHF	TGTGCCAGCAGCGTTATTAGTGACAGTACCTTCAATTCACCCCTCCACTTT
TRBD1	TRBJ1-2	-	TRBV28	CASSFTTYTGDYGYTF	TGTGCCAGCAGCTTCACAACTTATACAGGGGACTATGGCTACACCTTC
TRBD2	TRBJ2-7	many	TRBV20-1	CSARAHAGGYEQYF	TGCAGTGCTAGAGCCCACGCGGGAGGTTACGAGCAGTACTTC
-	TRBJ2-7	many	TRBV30	CAWSTGLTYEQYF	TGTGCCTGGAGTACGGGACTGACCTACGAGCAGTACTTC
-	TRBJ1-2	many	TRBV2	CASSRDNNYGYTF	TGTGCCAGCAGCCGCGACAATAACTATGGCTACACCTTC
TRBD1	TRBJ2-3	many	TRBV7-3	CASSKYRGTDTQYF	TGTGCCAGCAGCAAATACAGGGGAACAGATACGCAGTATTTT
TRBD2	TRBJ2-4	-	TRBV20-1	CSARASGQTHIQYF	TGCAGTGCTAGAGCTAGCGGGCAGACTCACATTCAGTACTTC
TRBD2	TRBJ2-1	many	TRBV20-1	CSASILSGRINEQFF	TGCAGTGCTAGCATACTAAGCGGGAGGATCAATGAGCAGTTCTTC
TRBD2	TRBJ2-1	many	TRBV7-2	CASSPGLAGGPSGNEQFF	TGTGCCAGCAGCCCGGGACTAGCGGGGGGCCCCTCCGGCAATGAGCAGTTCTTC
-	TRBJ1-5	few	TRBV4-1	CASSQEWTPNQSRPQHF	TGCGCCAGCAGCCAAGAGTGGACCCCCAACCAAAGTCGGCCCCAGCATTTT
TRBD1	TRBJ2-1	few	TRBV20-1	CSATTDREPYNEQFF	TGCAGTGCAACAACGGACAGGGAGCCCTACAATGAGCAGTTCTTC
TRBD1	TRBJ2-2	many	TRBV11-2	CASSFLPGQGTRELFF	TGTGCCAGCAGCTTTCTCCCGGGACAGGGGACCAGGGAGCTGTTTTTT
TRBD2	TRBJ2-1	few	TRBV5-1	CASSRGGVWDEQFF	TGCGCCAGCAGCCGCGGGGGGGTTTGGGATGAGCAGTTCTTC
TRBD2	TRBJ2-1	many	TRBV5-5	CASRLAVNSYNEQFF	TGTGCCAGCAGGCTAGCGGTTAACTCCTACAATGAGCAGTTCTTC
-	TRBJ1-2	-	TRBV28	CASSSRAPGQHGYTF	TGTGCCAGCAGTTCCAGAGCACCTGGGCAGCATGGCTACACCTTC
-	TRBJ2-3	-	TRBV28	CASQGQGTDTQYF	TGTGCCAGCCAGGGTCAAGGCACAGATACGCAGTATTTT
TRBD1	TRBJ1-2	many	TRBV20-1	CSATTGTGEDYGYTF	TGCAGTGCTACGACCGGGACAGGGGAGGACTATGGCTACACCTTC
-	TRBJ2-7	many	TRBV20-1	CSAEGTGQYEQYF	TGCAGTGCCGAGGGAACAGGGCAATACGAGCAGTACTTC
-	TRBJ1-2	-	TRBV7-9	CASSLSPGGSGYTF	TGTGCCAGCAGCTTATCTCCCGGCGGGTCAGGCTACACCTTC
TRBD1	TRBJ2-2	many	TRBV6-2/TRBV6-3	CASRPGQGAPGELFF	TGTGCCAGCAGGCCGGGACAGGGGGCGCCCGGGGAGCTGTTTTTT
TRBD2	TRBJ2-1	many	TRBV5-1	CASSATSGSPNEQFF	TGCGCCAGCAGCGCTACTAGCGGGAGCCCCAATGAGCAGTTCTTC
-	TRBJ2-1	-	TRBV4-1	CASSQRDLSSYNEQFF	TGCGCCAGCAGCCAACGGGACCTGAGCTCCTACAATGAGCAGTTCTTC
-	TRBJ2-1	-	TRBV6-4	CASSDLGGNEQFF	TGTGCCAGCAGTGATTTAGGAGGCAATGAGCAGTTCTTC
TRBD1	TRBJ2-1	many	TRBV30	CAWSLDRGVDEQFF	TGTGCCTGGAGTCTGGACAGGGGGGTGGATGAGCAGTTCTTC